The subject of this entry is one T cell receptor beta chain. Its matching antigen is unknown. The data derive from a study of T cell repertoires in cytomegalovirus infection. Study as a whole: It can be stated that public TCR beta signatures indicated CMV infection as well as a matching HLA type.

Study-wide results and caveats: Dominant in the ex vivo response were TCR beta clonotypes restricted by HLA-C and specific for CMV. Totalled public TCR beta family frequency picked out people who carried CMV plus the relevant HLA.

The germline CDR1 and CDR2 sequences are SGHNT and YENEEA. The CDR3 totals 13 residues. V lost 6 bases, J lost 5 bases, and 13 bases lay in between. TCRdb re-called the reads with MiXCR, one entry per CDR3 protein. The data contain 57,000 or so distinct CDR3 sequences, about 33% of them singletons. This TCR was recovered from a human donor in good health (CMV status not recorded). Some clones in this sample may be carry-over from other donors' samples. Sequenced material: PBMCs, sequenced either directly or after in vitro stimulation (not recorded which). This chain joins TRBV11-3 and TRBJ2-5; no definite D call. CDR3: CASSSGPRETQYF. Written as DNA, the CDR3 is TGTGCCAGCAGTTCAGGACCAAGGGAGACCCAGTACTTC. Variable domain in full (rest from reference TRBV11-3 and TRBJ2-5): EAGVVQSPRYKIIEKKQPVAFWCNPISGHNTLYWYLQNLGQGPELLIRYENEEAVDDSQLPKDRFSAERLKGVDSTLKIQPAELGDSAVYLCASSSGPRETQYFGPGTRLLVL.